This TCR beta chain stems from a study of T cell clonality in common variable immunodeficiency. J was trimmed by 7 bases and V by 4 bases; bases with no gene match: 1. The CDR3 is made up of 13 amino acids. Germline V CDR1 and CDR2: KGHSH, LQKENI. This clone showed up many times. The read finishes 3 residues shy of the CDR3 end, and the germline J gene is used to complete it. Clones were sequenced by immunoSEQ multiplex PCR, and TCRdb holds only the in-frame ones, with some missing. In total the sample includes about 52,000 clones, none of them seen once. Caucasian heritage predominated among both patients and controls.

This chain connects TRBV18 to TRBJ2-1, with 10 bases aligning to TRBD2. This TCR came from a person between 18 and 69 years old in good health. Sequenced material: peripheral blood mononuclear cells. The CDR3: CASSQRGGNEQFF. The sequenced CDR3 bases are TGTGCCAGCTCACAGCGGGGGGGGAATGAG.